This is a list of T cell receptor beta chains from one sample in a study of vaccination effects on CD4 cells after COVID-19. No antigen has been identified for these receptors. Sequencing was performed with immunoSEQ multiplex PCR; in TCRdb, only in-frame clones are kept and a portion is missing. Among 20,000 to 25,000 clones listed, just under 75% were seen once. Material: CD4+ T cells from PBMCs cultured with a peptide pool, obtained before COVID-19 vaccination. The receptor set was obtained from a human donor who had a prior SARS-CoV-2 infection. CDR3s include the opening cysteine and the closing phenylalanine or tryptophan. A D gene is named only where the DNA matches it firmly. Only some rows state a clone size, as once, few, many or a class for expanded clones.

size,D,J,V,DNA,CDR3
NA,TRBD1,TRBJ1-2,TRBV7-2,TGTGCCAGCAGCTTAGGATCGTTACAGGGGAATGGCTACACCTTC,CASSLGSLQGNGYTF
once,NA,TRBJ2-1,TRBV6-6,TGTGCCAGCGGCTACTTTAATGAGCAGTTCTTC,CASGYFNEQFF
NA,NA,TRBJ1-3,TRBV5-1,TGCGCCAGCAGCTTGGTCCCAGGGTCTGGAAACACCATATATTTT,CASSLVPGSGNTIYF
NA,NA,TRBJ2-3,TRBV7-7,TGTGCTAGCAGCTTCGGGAATAGCGTCACAGATACGCAGTATTTT,CASSFGNSVTDTQYF
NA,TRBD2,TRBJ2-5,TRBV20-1,TGCAGTGCTAGTCGGTTCGGGGGGGCTCAAGAGACCCAGTACTTC,CSASRFGGAQETQYF
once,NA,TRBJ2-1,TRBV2,TGTGCCAGCAGAGTGAAGGCCCTAGGGGGTGAGCAGTTCTTC,CASRVKALGGEQFF
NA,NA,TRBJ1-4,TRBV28,TGTGCCACCGGGACACAGAGCGAAAAACTGTTTTTT,CATGTQSEKLFF
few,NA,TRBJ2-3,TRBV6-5,TGTGCCAGCTGCTCCCGGGGCCACACAGATACGCAGTATTTT,CASCSRGHTDTQYF
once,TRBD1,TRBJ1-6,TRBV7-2,TGTGCCAGCAGCTTATTTGGCCAGGGGGTGGGGAATTCACCCCTCCACTTT,CASSLFGQGVGNSPLHF
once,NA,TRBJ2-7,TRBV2,TGTGCCAGCAGGGTTAGATCCGAGCAGTACTTC,CASRVRSEQYF
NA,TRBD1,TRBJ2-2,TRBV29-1,TGCAGCGCTCTAGTAGGGACAGGGTCCCGGGAGCTGTTTTTT,CSALVGTGSRELFF
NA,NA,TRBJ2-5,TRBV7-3,TGTGCCAGCAGCTTAGGGGGCGGGGAGACCCAGTACTTC,CASSLGGGETQYF
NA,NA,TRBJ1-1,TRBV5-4,TGTGCCAGCAGCTTGGCGTCACAGAACACTGAAGCTTTCTTT,CASSLASQNTEAFF
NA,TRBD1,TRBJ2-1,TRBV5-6,TGTGCCAGCAGCACTCCCGGGACAGCCAAGTACAATGAGCAGTTCTTC,CASSTPGTAKYNEQFF
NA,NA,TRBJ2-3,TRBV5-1,TGCGCCAGCAGCCAACGGGGCGCTAGCACAGATACGCAGTATTTT,CASSQRGASTDTQYF
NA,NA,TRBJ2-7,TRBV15,TGTGCCACCAGCAGAGGGGGGACGCAGGCCTACGAGCAGTACTTC,CATSRGGTQAYEQYF
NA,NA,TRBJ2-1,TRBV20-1,TGCAGTGCTAGTCGCGGTCTCGGCAATGAGCAGTTCTTC,CSASRGLGNEQFF
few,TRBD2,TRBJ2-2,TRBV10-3,TGTGCCATCAGTCCGACTAGCGGGGGGCCGAACACCGGGGAGCTGTTTTTT,CAISPTSGGPNTGELFF
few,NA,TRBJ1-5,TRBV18,TGTGCCAGCTCACCAAACTACAATCAGCCCCAGCATTTT,CASSPNYNQPQHF
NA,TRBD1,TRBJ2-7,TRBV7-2,TGTGCCAGCAGCCTGGGACAGATCTACGAGCAGTACTTC,CASSLGQIYEQYF
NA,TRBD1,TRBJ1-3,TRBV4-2,TGTGCCAGCAGCCCGCAGGGGGCTGCTGGAAACACCATATATTTT,CASSPQGAAGNTIYF
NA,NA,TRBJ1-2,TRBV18,TGTGCCAGCTCACTAAGAGGGGGAGGAGGCTACACCTTC,CASSLRGGGGYTF
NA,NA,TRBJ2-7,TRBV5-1,TGCGCCAGCAGCTTGACCTGGGGCTCCTACGAGCAGTACTTC,CASSLTWGSYEQYF
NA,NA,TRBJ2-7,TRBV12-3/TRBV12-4,TGTGCCAGCAGTTTAGGGACAGTCAAGGAGTACTTC,CASSLGTVKEYF
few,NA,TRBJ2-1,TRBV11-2,TGTGCCAGCAGCTTAGTTTTCGGGGGCCGGGGGAATGAGCAGTTCTTC,CASSLVFGGRGNEQFF
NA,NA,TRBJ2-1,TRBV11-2,TGTGCCAGCAGCTTAAGGGGAGTCGGGTACAATGAGCAGTTCTTC,CASSLRGVGYNEQFF
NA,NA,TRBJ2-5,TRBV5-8,TGTGCCAGCAGCTTGTACAGGGTTTTGGGAGAGACCCAGTACTTC,CASSLYRVLGETQYF
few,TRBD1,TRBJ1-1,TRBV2,TGTGCCAGCACCGTACAGGGGAGGGTCACTGAAGCTTTCTTT,CASTVQGRVTEAFF
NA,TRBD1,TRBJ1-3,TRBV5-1,TGCGCCAGCAGCCCGGACAGGAGCTCTGGAAACACCATATATTTT,CASSPDRSSGNTIYF
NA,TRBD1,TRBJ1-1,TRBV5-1,TGCGCCAGCAGCTCAAATAGACTAGGACAGGGGATCACTGAAGCTTTCTTT,CASSSNRLGQGITEAFF